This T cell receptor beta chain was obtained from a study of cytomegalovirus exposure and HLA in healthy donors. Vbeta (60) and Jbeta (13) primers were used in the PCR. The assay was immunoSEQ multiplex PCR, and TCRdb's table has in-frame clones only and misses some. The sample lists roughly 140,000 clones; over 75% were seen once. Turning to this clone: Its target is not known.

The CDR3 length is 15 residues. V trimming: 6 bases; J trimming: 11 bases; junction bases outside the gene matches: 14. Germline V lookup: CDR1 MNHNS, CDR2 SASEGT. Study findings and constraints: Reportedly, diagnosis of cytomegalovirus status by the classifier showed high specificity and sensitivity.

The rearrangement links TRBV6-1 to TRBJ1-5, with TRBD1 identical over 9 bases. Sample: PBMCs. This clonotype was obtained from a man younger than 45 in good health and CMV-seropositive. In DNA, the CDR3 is TGTGCCAGCAGACAGGGGGCGGGGTGGGGCCGGGCCCAGCATTTT. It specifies CASRQGAGWGRAQHF.